This T cell receptor (beta chain) is drawn from a study of blood T cell repertoires in COVID-19. Study summary: Spain, Italy and the United States supplied samples that represented acute and convalescent COVID-19. From T cells, B-cell-depleted T cells, or PBMCs came the material, which was cDNA or gDNA.

Under the authors' procedure: Estimates of nucleated cell counts were drawn from the amplification of reference gene primers. Clones were read by immunoSEQ multiplex PCR, and TCRdb kept only the in-frame ones, dropping some. Clone size and V and J calls were adopted from that table, with D and trimming inferred from the DNA. The data show around 140,000 clones, 80% to 90% seen once. Input material: peripheral blood. The sequence was obtained from a woman in her fifties or sixties with acute or convalescent COVID-19.

In DNA form, the CDR3 reads TGTGCCAGCAGCCCTAGGACAGGGGGCACTGAAGCTTTCTTT. This gives the protein CASSPRTGGTEAFF. The V call is TRBV7-9, the J call TRBJ1-1; 10 nucleotides match TRBD1. Germline CDR1 SEHNR, CDR2 FQNEAQ (reference sequence). V dropped 5 bases and J dropped 4; count of bases not matched to a gene: 4. The CDR3 length is 14 residues.